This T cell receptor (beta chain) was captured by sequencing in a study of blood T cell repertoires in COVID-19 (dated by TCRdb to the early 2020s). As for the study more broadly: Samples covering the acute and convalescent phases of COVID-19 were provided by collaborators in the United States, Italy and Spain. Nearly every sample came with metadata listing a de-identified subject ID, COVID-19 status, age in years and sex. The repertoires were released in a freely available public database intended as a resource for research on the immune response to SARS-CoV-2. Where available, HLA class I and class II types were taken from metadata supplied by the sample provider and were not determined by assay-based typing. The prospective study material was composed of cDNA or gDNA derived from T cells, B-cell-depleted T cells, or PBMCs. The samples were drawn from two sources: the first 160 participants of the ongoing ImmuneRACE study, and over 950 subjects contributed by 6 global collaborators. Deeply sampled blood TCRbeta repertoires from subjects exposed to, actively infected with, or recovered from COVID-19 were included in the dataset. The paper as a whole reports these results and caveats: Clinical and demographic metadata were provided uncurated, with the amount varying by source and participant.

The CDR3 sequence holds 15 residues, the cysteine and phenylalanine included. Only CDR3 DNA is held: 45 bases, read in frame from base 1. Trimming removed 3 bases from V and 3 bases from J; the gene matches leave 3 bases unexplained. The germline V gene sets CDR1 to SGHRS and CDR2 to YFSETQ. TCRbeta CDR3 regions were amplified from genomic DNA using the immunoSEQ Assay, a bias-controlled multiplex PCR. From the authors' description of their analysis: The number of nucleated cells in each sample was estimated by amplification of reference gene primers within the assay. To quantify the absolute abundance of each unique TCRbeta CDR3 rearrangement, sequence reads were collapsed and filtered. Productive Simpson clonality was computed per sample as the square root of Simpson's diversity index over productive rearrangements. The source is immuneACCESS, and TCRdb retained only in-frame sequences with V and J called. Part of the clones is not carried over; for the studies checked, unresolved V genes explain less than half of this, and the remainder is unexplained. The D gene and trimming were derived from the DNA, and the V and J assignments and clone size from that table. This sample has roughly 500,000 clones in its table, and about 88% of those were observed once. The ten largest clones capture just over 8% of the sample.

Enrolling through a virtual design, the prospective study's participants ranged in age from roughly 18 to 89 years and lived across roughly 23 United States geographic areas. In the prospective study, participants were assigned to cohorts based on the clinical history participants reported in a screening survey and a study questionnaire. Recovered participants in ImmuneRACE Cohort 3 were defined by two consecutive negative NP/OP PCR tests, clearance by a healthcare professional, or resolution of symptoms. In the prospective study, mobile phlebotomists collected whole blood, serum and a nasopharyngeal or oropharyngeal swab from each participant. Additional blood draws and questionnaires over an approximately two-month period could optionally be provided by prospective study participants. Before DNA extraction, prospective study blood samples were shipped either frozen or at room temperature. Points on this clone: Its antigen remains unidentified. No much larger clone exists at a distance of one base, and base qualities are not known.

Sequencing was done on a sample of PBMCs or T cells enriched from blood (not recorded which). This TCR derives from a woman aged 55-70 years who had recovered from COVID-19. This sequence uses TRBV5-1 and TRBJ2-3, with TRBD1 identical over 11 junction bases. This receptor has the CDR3 CASSSGTGGTDTQYF. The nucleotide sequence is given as TGCGCCAGCAGCTCCGGGACAGGGGGGACAGATACGCAGTATTTT.